The rows below give T cell receptor beta chains drawn from one sample of a study of blood T cells in healthy people across ages. TCRdb called the 5' RACE reads again in MiXCR, with one record for every CDR3 protein. The sample gives under 2 million distinct CDR3 sequences, about 32% of which show up once; around 10% is in the top ten. Sequencing input: blood. The receptors stem from a woman aged 25 to 45 in good health. The CDR3 runs from the conserved cysteine through the conserved F or W. The D gene is left open where the match is weak. Not all rows give a size; the values are once, few, many and, for expanded clones, a class.

- | TRBD1 | TRBJ2-5 | TRBV28 | CASSLGATGLETQYF | TGTGCCAGCAGTTTAGGGGCGACAGGGTTGGAGACCCAGTACTTC
many | - | TRBJ1-2 | TRBV4-1 | CASSPQGDYGYTF | TGTGCCAGCAGTCCACAGGGTGACTATGGCTACACCTTC
many | - | TRBJ2-1 | TRBV29-1 | CSVGVPAYNEQFF | TGCAGCGTTGGGGTCCCGGCCTACAATGAGCAGTTCTTC
few | TRBD1 | TRBJ2-6 | TRBV20-1 | CSAIGGRVFSGANVLTF | TGCAGTGCTATAGGGGGCAGGGTCTTCTCTGGGGCCAACGTCCTGACTTTC
- | - | TRBJ2-7 | TRBV18 | CASSQGVIYEQYF | TGTGCCAGCTCACAAGGAGTCATCTACGAGCAGTACTTC
few | - | TRBJ1-5 | TRBV7-2 | CASSLDTLPQHF | TGTGCCAGCAGCTTGGACACCTTGCCCCAGCATTTT
- | - | TRBJ1-2 | TRBV29-1 | CSAEREGPLSIGYTF | TGCAGCGCTGAAAGGGAAGGCCCTCTTTCGATCGGCTACACCTTC
few | TRBD2 | TRBJ2-1 | TRBV6-4 | CARLATRWNEQFF | TGTGCCAGACTAGCGACCCGCTGGAATGAGCAGTTCTTC
once | - | TRBJ2-7 | TRBV6-5 | CASTRTDDTYEQYF | TGTGCCAGCACGCGGACGGACGATACCTACGAGCAGTACTTC
- | - | TRBJ2-5 | TRBV5-6 | CASSLRWRGQETQYF | TGTGCCAGCAGCTTGAGGTGGCGGGGCCAAGAGACCCAGTACTTC
- | - | TRBJ2-4 | TRBV21-1 | CASSKDEGAGDIQYF | TGTGCCAGCAGCAAAGACGAGGGAGCGGGAGACATTCAGTACTTC
few | - | TRBJ1-1 | TRBV29-1 | CSVEGAPTANTEAFF | TGCAGCGTTGAAGGGGCACCAACTGCTAACACTGAAGCTTTCTTT
- | - | TRBJ2-6 | TRBV28 | CASRLGQPQGANVLTF | TGTGCCAGCAGGCTTGGACAGCCCCAGGGGGCCAACGTCCTGACTTTC
few | TRBD2 | TRBJ2-1 | TRBV5-1 | CASSLGGTSGRKQFF | TGCGCCAGCAGCTTGGGAGGGACTAGCGGGAGAAAGCAGTTCTTC
- | TRBD1 | TRBJ2-7 | TRBV9 | CASSPYQDRGYEQYF | TGTGCCAGCAGCCCATACCAGGACAGGGGGTACGAGCAGTACTTC
- | - | TRBJ1-5 | TRBV6-9 | CASSPRGADQPQHF | TGTGCCAGCAGCCCGCGGGGGGCGGATCAGCCCCAGCATTTT
- | - | TRBJ2-1 | TRBV7-3 | CASSHGENEQFF | TGTGCCAGCAGCCACGGGGAGAATGAGCAGTTCTTC
few | - | TRBJ1-1 | TRBV13 | CASSLVAGTTEAFF | TGTGCCAGCAGCTTAGTAGCAGGGACCACTGAAGCTTTCTTT
- | - | TRBJ2-5 | TRBV6-2/TRBV6-3 | CASRRTGFQETQYF | TGTGCCAGCAGAAGAACAGGATTCCAAGAGACCCAGTACTTC
- | - | TRBJ1-4 | TRBV20-1 | CSASTGTLILGNEKLFF | TGCAGTGCTAGTACAGGGACTTTGATCCTCGGTAATGAAAAACTGTTTTTT
few | TRBD2 | TRBJ2-1 | TRBV6-1 | CASSEGGLILPNNEQFF | TGTGCCAGCAGTGAGGGAGGGCTAATCCTACCAAACAATGAGCAGTTCTTC
- | - | TRBJ2-5 | TRBV27 | CASSSWANQETQYF | TGTGCCAGCAGTTCCTGGGCCAACCAAGAGACCCAGTACTTC
few | - | TRBJ2-3 | TRBV20-1 | CSAVTVHTDTQYF | TGCAGTGCCGTGACAGTCCACACAGATACGCAGTATTTT
- | - | TRBJ1-2 | TRBV3-1 | CASSLKSSLFYGYTF | TGTGCCAGCAGCCTAAAGTCCAGTCTATTCTATGGCTACACCTTC